The source of this T cell receptor beta chain is a study of identical twins. Study outcomes and limitations: Out-of-frame beta chain sequences displayed weaker excess sharing between twins. Cord blood beta clonotypes present at high abundance carried fewer insertions; no such pattern appeared in memory repertoires.

As regards this clonotype: Its antigen is still unknown.

Carrying unique molecular identifiers, the cDNA also gained a universal primer site through template switching. TCRdb analysed the 5' RACE reads with MiXCR anew, one entry per CDR3 protein. The sample consists of about 500,000 distinct CDR3 sequences, roughly an eighth of them appearing once. Only healthy Caucasians were included as donors. The germline V and J ends were trimmed by 6 bases and 8 bases, with 17 bases remaining between them. The CDR3 sequence is 14 residues long. This sample also appeared in a second study, on yellow fever vaccine responses in identical twins.

This clonotype was obtained from a woman aged 18-30 years in good health. The V gene is TRBV12-3 or TRBV12-4, the J gene TRBJ2-1; maybe TRBD2 (6 bases). The sample taken for sequencing was CD4+ T cells sorted from blood. The CDR3 loop is CASSSRELTDEQFF. Here the CDR3 DNA reads TGTGCCAGCAGCTCCCGGGAGCTGACGGATGAGCAGTTCTTC.